This T cell receptor beta chain is drawn from a study of blood T cell repertoires in COVID-19. As for the study in general: Spain, Italy and the United States supplied samples that represented acute and convalescent COVID-19.

Sequenced by immunoSEQ multiplex PCR; TCRdb stores in-frame clones only, minus some. The sample lists hundreds of thousands of clones; 75% to 90% were seen once. Everyone who took part was roughly 18 to 100 years old, and they came from over 20 US areas. Membership in each cohort depended on participant-reported clinical history. Exposed enrollees had met someone with a PCR-confirmed or clinician-diagnosed COVID-19 case at some point within the 2 weeks before study entry. Germline V gene data show CDR1 as KGHSH and CDR2 as LQKENI. Losses at the gene ends were 2 bases for V and 7 bases for J; bases not matched to a gene: 8. The CDR3 runs to 14 residues.

The V and J genes are TRBV18 and TRBJ2-7; 7 bases align to TRBD1. This sequence was found in a man in his forties or fifties who had been exposed to COVID-19. Sequencing was done on a sample of PBMCs or T cells enriched from blood (not recorded which). The CDR3 loop is CASSPIDRVGEQYF. The CDR3 region has the DNA TGTGCCAGCTCACCAATAGACAGGGTTGGGGAGCAGTACTTC.